The rows below give T cell receptor beta chains drawn from one sample of a study of CD8+CD57+ T cells in acquired aplastic anemia. TCRdb ran MiXCR on the reads and lists one entry per CDR3 protein. Of 300,000 or so distinct CDR3 sequences listed, under 65% are singletons. The sequencing input was sorted CD4+, CD8+, or CD8+CD57+ T cells (not recorded which) from PBMCs. All receptors derive from a human donor with aplastic anemia. The CDR3 runs from the conserved cysteine through the conserved F or W. D genes are given only for firm matches. Where a row states a size, it is once, few, many or the class of an expanded clone; other rows omit it.

14 TRBJ1-1 NA NA TRBV2 CASRGSGWNTEAFF TGTGCCAGCCGGGGGTCCGGATGGAACACTGAAGCTTTCTTT
14 TRBJ1-2 NA NA TRBV19 CASSMKGRGEGYTF TGTGCCAGTAGTATGAAGGGCCGGGGAGAAGGCTACACCTTC
14 TRBJ2-7 NA NA TRBV7-2 CASRRGPTSYEQYF TGTGCCAGCAGGCGCGGGCCCACTTCCTACGAGCAGTACTTC
13 TRBJ2-7 NA few TRBV7-9 CASSAGVDYEQYF TGTGCCAGCAGCGCAGGGGTCGACTACGAGCAGTACTTC
15 TRBJ2-7 NA few TRBV7-3 CASSLERSLAYEQYF TGTGCCAGCAGCTTAGAAAGATCATTAGCCTACGAGCAGTACTTC
15 TRBJ2-7 TRBD1 NA TRBV7-2 CASSARGRTSYEQYF TGTGCCAGCAGCGCCAGGGGGCGGACCTCCTACGAGCAGTACTTC
15 TRBJ2-5 NA NA TRBV20-1 CSASEGAGGGETQYF TGCAGTGCTAGCGAGGGGGCGGGGGGCGGAGAGACCCAGTACTTC
13 TRBJ1-2 NA NA TRBV10-3 CAILNRGNYGYTF TGTGCCATTTTAAACAGAGGCAACTATGGCTACACCTTC
17 TRBJ2-1 NA NA TRBV7-3 CASSSQGWGRTSNEQFF TGTGCCAGCAGCTCCCAAGGCTGGGGACGTACCTCCAATGAGCAGTTCTTC
15 TRBJ2-3 NA NA TRBV9 CASSGPSAVTDTQYF TGTGCCAGCAGCGGACCCTCGGCGGTAACAGATACGCAGTATTTT
18 TRBJ1-6 NA many TRBV5-1 CASSLEGLLNSGGSPLHF TGCGCCAGCAGCTTGGAGGGACTGTTAAATTCTGGGGGCTCACCCCTCCACTTT
16 TRBJ2-1 TRBD2 NA TRBV12-3/TRBV12-4 CASSLVRTSGKDEQFF TGTGCCAGCAGTTTAGTGAGGACCAGCGGGAAGGATGAGCAGTTCTTC
15 TRBJ1-1 TRBD1 few TRBV15 CATSRRQGADTEAFF TGTGCCACCAGCAGACGACAGGGGGCAGATACTGAAGCTTTCTTT
13 TRBJ1-1 TRBD1 few TRBV12-3/TRBV12-4 CASSTTGDTEAFF TGTGCCAGCAGCACGACAGGGGACACTGAAGCTTTCTTT
14 TRBJ2-5 TRBD1 NA TRBV10-1 CAITPTGKGETQYF TGTGCCATCACCCCGACAGGGAAAGGAGAGACCCAGTACTTC
13 TRBJ2-7 TRBD1 few TRBV20-1 CSAPTGVSYEQYF TGCAGTGCGCCAACAGGGGTCTCCTACGAGCAGTACTTC
13 TRBJ2-5 NA many TRBV29-1 CSGGGGAGETQYF TGCAGCGGGGGTGGAGGGGCTGGTGAGACCCAGTACTTC
16 TRBJ1-1 NA once TRBV29-1 CSVRPRLSHANTEAFF TGCAGCGTTCGCCCTCGGCTCTCTCATGCCAACACTGAAGCTTTCTTT
17 TRBJ2-1 NA many TRBV11-2 CASSRRLWGALFNEQFF TGTGCCAGCAGCCGGAGGTTGTGGGGGGCCTTGTTCAATGAGCAGTTCTTC
16 TRBJ2-7 TRBD1 NA TRBV19 CASSMPPDRGTYEQYF TGTGCCAGTAGTATGCCCCCGGACAGGGGCACCTACGAGCAGTACTTC
11 TRBJ2-1 TRBD2 few TRBV12-3/TRBV12-4 CASVTSGEQFF TGTGCCAGCGTGACTAGCGGAGAGCAGTTCTTC
16 TRBJ2-3 TRBD2 NA TRBV9 CASSDPGGQVTDTQYF TGTGCCAGCAGTGACCCGGGGGGGCAAGTCACAGATACGCAGTATTTT
13 TRBJ2-1 TRBD2 NA TRBV20-1 CSARSGGVDEQFF TGCAGTGCTAGAAGCGGGGGCGTGGATGAGCAGTTCTTC
15 TRBJ1-6 NA NA TRBV11-2 CASSPGFSVSSPLHF TGTGCCAGCAGTCCAGGGTTTTCCGTGTCGTCACCCCTCCACTTT
12 TRBJ2-5 NA few TRBV9 CASSPSSGTQYF TGTGCCAGCAGCCCCAGCTCCGGGACCCAGTACTTC
14 TRBJ2-7 NA few TRBV2 CATQEGGLIYEQYF TGTGCCACCCAGGAGGGGGGTCTTATCTACGAGCAGTACTTC
14 TRBJ2-5 TRBD2 NA TRBV20-1 CSAAGLAGIETQYF TGCAGTGCCGCCGGACTAGCGGGAATAGAGACCCAGTACTTC
12 TRBJ2-1 NA few TRBV7-9 CASSLERIEQFF TGTGCCAGCAGCTTAGAACGGATCGAGCAGTTCTTC
13 TRBJ2-5 NA many TRBV5-8 CASSLVGDETQYF TGTGCCAGCAGCTTGGTGGGGGACGAGACCCAGTACTTC
12 TRBJ2-5 NA many TRBV3-1 CASSGGTKTQYF TGTGCCAGCAGCGGGGGTACAAAGACCCAGTACTTC
15 TRBJ1-5 NA NA TRBV19 CASSYGGFGNQPQHF TGTGCCAGTAGTTACGGGGGGTTTGGCAATCAGCCCCAGCATTTT
16 TRBJ1-4 NA many TRBV4-1 CASSQAQGSANEKLFF TGCGCCAGCAGCCAGGCTCAGGGGTCGGCTAATGAAAAACTGTTTTTT
14 TRBJ1-2 NA many TRBV6-6 CASIDSRQNYGYTF TGTGCCAGCATCGACTCCCGGCAGAACTATGGCTACACCTTC
16 TRBJ1-2 NA NA TRBV7-2 CASSLVLGATNYGYTF TGTGCCAGCAGCTTAGTCCTCGGCGCCACTAACTATGGCTACACCTTC
16 TRBJ2-1 NA many TRBV5-8 CASSLVGGQGANEQFF TGTGCCAGCAGCTTGGTGGGTGGGCAGGGAGCCAATGAGCAGTTCTTC
17 TRBJ2-7 TRBD1 NA TRBV7-2 CASSQAGGINPAYEQYF TGTGCCAGCAGCCAAGCAGGGGGCATTAATCCCGCCTACGAGCAGTACTTC
16 TRBJ2-5 NA once TRBV20-1 CSARTRQAWYQETQYF TGCAGTGCTAGAACAAGACAGGCCTGGTACCAAGAGACCCAGTACTTC
15 TRBJ2-2 TRBD1 NA TRBV7-8 CASSKRTGGTGELFF TGTGCCAGCAGTAAGCGGACAGGGGGTACCGGGGAGCTGTTTTTT
13 TRBJ2-1 NA NA TRBV15 CATSRDQGWEQFF TGTGCCACCAGCAGAGACCAGGGGTGGGAGCAGTTCTTC
13 TRBJ1-2 TRBD1 many TRBV6-1 CASSEAYRGGYTF TGTGCCAGCAGTGAAGCGTACAGGGGTGGCTACACCTTC
12 TRBJ1-4 NA NA TRBV9 CASGERGGKLFF TGTGCCAGCGGGGAAAGGGGAGGTAAACTGTTTTTT
14 TRBJ2-1 NA once TRBV4-1 CASRQPSKRDEQFF TGCGCCAGCAGACAACCAAGCAAACGGGACGAGCAGTTCTTC
13 TRBJ2-7 TRBD1 many TRBV19 CASSIVKGAEQYF TGTGCCAGTAGTATCGTTAAGGGGGCCGAGCAGTACTTC